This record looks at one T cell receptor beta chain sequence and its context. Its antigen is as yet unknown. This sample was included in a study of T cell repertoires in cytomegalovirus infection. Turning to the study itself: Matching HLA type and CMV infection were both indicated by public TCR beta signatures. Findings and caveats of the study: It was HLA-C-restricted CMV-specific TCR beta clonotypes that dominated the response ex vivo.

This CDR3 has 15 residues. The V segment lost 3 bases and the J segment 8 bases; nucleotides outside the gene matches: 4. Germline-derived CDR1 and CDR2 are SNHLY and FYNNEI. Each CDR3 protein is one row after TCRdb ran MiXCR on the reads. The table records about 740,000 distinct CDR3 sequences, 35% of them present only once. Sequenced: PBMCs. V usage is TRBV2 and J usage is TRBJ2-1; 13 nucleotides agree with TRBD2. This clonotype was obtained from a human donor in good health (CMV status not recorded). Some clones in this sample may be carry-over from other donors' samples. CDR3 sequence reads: CASSDRLAGGDEQFF. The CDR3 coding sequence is TGTGCCAGCAGTGATCGACTAGCGGGAGGAGATGAGCAGTTCTTC.